Each of the 5 T cell receptor beta chains below was sequenced from the same sample in a study of regulatory T cells in long-lasting Graves disease. The time point denotes: newly diagnosed GD, antithyroid drugs for less than 3 months. PBMC RNA was the source of the TCR library. Combining iRepertoire HTBI primers with Arm-PCR of CDR3 regions, the authors built TCR beta libraries. TCRdb ran MiXCR on the multiplex PCR reads and lists one entry per CDR3 protein. The profile covers about 240,000 distinct CDR3 sequences, with roughly a fifth appearing a single time and approximately 13% taken by the ten largest. The sample consisted of peripheral blood mononuclear cells (PBMCs), taken at new diagnosis, from a patient treated with antithyroid drugs. The receptors were sampled from a female donor with Graves disease.

This clonotype was seen repeatedly, ten times or more. The rearrangement uses TRBV7-3 and TRBJ2-1, with D perhaps matching TRBD1 (5 bases). Germline CDR1 and CDR2: SGHTA and FQGTGA. V was pared by 5 bases and J by 9 bases, with 11 bases between. There are 12 residues in the CDR3. CDR3 nucleotide sequence: TGTGCCAGCAGCACCCCTAGGGGTGAGCAGTTCTTC. It yields the protein CASSTPRGEQFF.

Many counts were recorded for this clonotype. This rearrangement joins TRBV6-1 to TRBJ1-1; D not certain. The CDR3 covers 12 residues. From germline, CDR1 is MNHNS and CDR2 SASEGT. Trimming took 6 bases from V and 5 from J, leaving 10 bases between them. The CDR3 is CASRDRRTEAFF. The DNA for the CDR3 is TGTGCCAGCAGGGATAGGAGGACTGAAGCTTTCTTT.

This chain uses TRBV11-2 with TRBJ1-5; no definite D call. V was trimmed by 2 bases and J by 0 bases, leaving 8 bases between them. The germline V gene has CDR1 SGHAT and CDR2 FQNNGV. The CDR3 loop spans 15 amino acids. This chain's CDR3 is CASSLSQDSNQPQHF. Written as DNA, the CDR3 is TGTGCCAGCAGCTTATCCCAGGATAGCAATCAGCCCCAGCATTTT.

This clonotype was seen many times. V and J are TRBV7-9 and TRBJ2-6, with TRBD2 as a possible D gene (5 bases). Germline CDR1 SEHNR, CDR2 FQNEAQ (reference sequence). The CDR3 extends over 16 amino acids. Deletions cut 0 bases from V and 6 bases from J, with 12 bases between. CDR3 in DNA: TGTGCCAGCAGCTTAGCAGAGGGATCGGCGGCCAACGTCCTGACTTTC. It encodes CASSLAEGSAANVLTF.

The CDR3 loop is CSARAPGTLNTGELFF. The CDR3 coding sequence is TGCAGTGCTAGAGCTCCTGGTACTCTGAACACCGGGGAGCTGTTTTTT. The chain joins TRBV20-1 to TRBJ2-2, with D uncertain. Per the germline V gene, CDR1 is DFQATT and CDR2 is SNEGSKA (reference sequence). Trimming cost V 1 base and J 1 base, with 13 bases left between them. This CDR3 region has 16 residues.